By its share, the clone carrying this T cell receptor (beta chain) is medium-sized (0.01 to 0.1%). What it binds is not known. This entry comes from a study of T and B cells in COVID-19 patients. About the study: Peripheral blood came from COVID-19 patients with active infection or after recovery. The recovered cohort's median age was about 34 years, versus 65 to 80 years in active infection.

Multiplex PCR with BIOMED2 TRB-A/B primer pools amplified TRB rearrangements. TCRdb itself ran the multiplex PCR reads through MiXCR, one entry per CDR3 protein. Of 13,000 or so distinct CDR3 sequences detected, about 28% appear once; the ten largest clones hold under 7.5%. Study findings and constraints: Patients with COVID-19 reportedly showed strongly skewed T cell receptor beta variable and joining gene usage. There were 2,000 to 3,000 TCR clusters exclusive to the recovered cohort, around 32 with low generation probability.

TRB was amplified from about 260-540 ng of blood genomic DNA. The V gene lost 10 bases and the J gene lost 0 bases, with 14 bases spanning the gap. The CDR3 contains 14 residues. Germline lookup yields CDR1 MNHEY and CDR2 SMNVEV (reference sequence). This receptor was identified in a human donor who had recovered from COVID-19. The chain joins TRBV27 to TRBJ2-3; D possibly corresponds to TRBD2 (6 bases). Source material: blood. The CDR3 reads CATRWGGSTDTQYF. In DNA, the CDR3 is TGTGCCACCAGATGGGGAGGCAGCACAGATACGCAGTATTTT.